The 22 T cell receptor beta chains reported below all come from one sample, sequenced in a study of CD8 T cells in ankylosing spondylitis. TCRdb independently ran MiXCR on the 5' RACE reads; one entry per CDR3 protein. This table has a few hundred thousand distinct CDR3 sequences, 20% to 25% appearing once. The sequencing sample was made of blood, either unsorted or a sorted T cell fraction (not recorded which). The origin of the receptors is a male donor with ankylosing spondylitis or in good health (not recorded which).

This clonotype was observed a handful of times. The chain joins TRBV7-9 to TRBJ2-7; 7 nucleotides line up with TRBD1. Germline CDR1 SEHNR, CDR2 FQNEAQ (reference sequence). V was clipped by 2 bases and J by 0 bases; unmatched bases: 1. The CDR3 loop spans 14 amino acids. The CDR3 nucleotides read TGTGCCAGCAGCTTACGGACAGGCTCCTACGAGCAGTACTTC. Encoded protein: CASSLRTGSYEQYF.

This clonotype was seen many times. The V gene is TRBV28, the J gene TRBJ2-3; D uncertain. V lost 1 base and J lost 6, with 14 bases in between. The V gene's germline CDR1 is MDHEN and CDR2 SYDVKM. This CDR3 has 15 amino acids. The CDR3 loop is CASSLSEDPRDTQYF. The CDR3 DNA reads as TGTGCCAGCAGTTTATCTGAGGACCCCAGGGATACGCAGTATTTT.

The V call is TRBV15, the J call TRBJ2-2; either TRBD1 or TRBD2 may supply D (5 bases each). V shed 0 bases and J shed 3 bases, with 8 bases lying between them. This CDR3 contains 15 residues. Germline V lookup: CDR1 LNHNV, CDR2 YYDKDF (reference sequence). The DNA for the CDR3 is TGTGCCACCAGCAGAGAGGGGGTTTACACCGGGGAGCTGTTTTTT. It translates to CATSREGVYTGELFF.

The CDR3 here is CASIGQNYGYTF. Written as DNA, the CDR3 is TGTGCCAGCATCGGGCAGAACTATGGCTACACCTTC. The chain combines TRBV6-1 with TRBJ1-2, with D unresolved. This CDR3 has 12 residues. Trimming removed 7 bases from V and 2 bases from J, with 8 bases in between. Germline values: CDR1 MNHNS, CDR2 SASEGT.

The chain is built from TRBV15 and TRBJ1-1; no clear D. This CDR3 contains 15 residues. Deletions cut 4 bases from V and 5 bases from J, with 17 bases between. Germline lookup yields CDR1 LNHNV and CDR2 YYDKDF (reference sequence). Written as DNA, the CDR3 is TGTGCCACCAGCACCCAAGACGCCTTGGGGACTGAAGCTTTCTTT. It translates to CATSTQDALGTEAFF.

In this sample, this clonotype turned up a few times. V gene TRBV20-1 combines with J gene TRBJ2-7; 11 nucleotides align to TRBD2. The V and J ends lost 2 bases and 6 bases, in that order; junction bases with no gene match: 12. The V gene's germline CDR1 is DFQATT and CDR2 SNEGSKA (reference sequence). This CDR3 spans 16 amino acids. CDR3 loop: CSARPPPGLAVREQYF. The CDR3 DNA reads as TGCAGTGCTAGACCCCCTCCGGGACTAGCGGTACGCGAGCAGTACTTC.

The rearrangement joins TRBV19 to TRBJ2-2; 7 bases agree with TRBD1. CDR3 length equals 15 residues. V lost 2 bases to trimming and J lost 5 bases; unmatched junction nucleotides: 5. Germline V lookup: CDR1 LNHDA, CDR2 SQIVND (reference sequence). The DNA for the CDR3 is TGTGCCAGTAGTATATTGCCAGGGGGAACCGGGGAGCTGTTTTTT. It is translated as CASSILPGGTGELFF.

The CDR3, as DNA: TGTGCCAGCAGTTTACTGGGGCTGGAGGAGACCCAGTACTTC. The encoded protein is CASSLLGLEETQYF. The genes are TRBV12-3 or TRBV12-4 and TRBJ2-5; D might be TRBD1 (5 bases). V shed 2 bases and J shed 5 bases, with 12 bases lying between them. The CDR3 has 14 residues.

There are a few counts of this clonotype. The chain uses TRBV20-1 and TRBJ2-1; 8 nucleotides align to TRBD2. V shed 0 bases, J shed 0 bases, and the junction held 7 bases outside the gene matches. The CDR3 spans 17 residues. Germline lookup yields CDR1 DFQATT and CDR2 SNEGSKA (reference sequence). The CDR3 reads CSARDLGGESSYNEQFF. DNA of the CDR3: TGCAGTGCTAGAGATCTCGGGGGGGAGAGCTCCTACAATGAGCAGTTCTTC.

The DNA for the CDR3 is TGTGCCAGCAGCCAAGTGCTGGGCAGTGAAGCTTTCTTT. It specifies CASSQVLGSEAFF. The chain links TRBV3-1 to TRBJ1-1; D is ambiguous. Per the germline V gene, CDR1 is LGHDT and CDR2 is YNNKEL (reference sequence). V lost 1 base and J 7 bases, leaving 10 bases between the germline ends. There are 13 residues in the CDR3.

This chain connects TRBV10-3 to TRBJ2-7, with 10 bases identical to TRBD1. There are 14 residues in the CDR3. Per the germline V gene, CDR1 is ENHRY and CDR2 is SYGVKD. The V segment lost 2 bases and the J segment 4 bases; nucleotides outside the gene matches: 2. DNA of the CDR3: TGTGCCATCAGTGAGGGACAGGGGGGATACGAGCAGTACTTC. Protein: CAISEGQGGYEQYF.

This clonotype was recorded a few times. This chain connects TRBV24-1 to TRBJ2-7, with D perhaps TRBD2 (6 bases). The CDR3 consists of 14 residues. Germline values: CDR1 KGHDR, CDR2 SFDVKD. V lost 6 bases to trimming and J lost 0 bases, with 11 bases between them. For the CDR3, the DNA is TGTGCCACCAGTACCCGGGGGAGCTCCTACGAGCAGTACTTC. Its translation is CATSTRGSSYEQYF.

The chain couples TRBV19 to TRBJ2-1, with D tentatively TRBD2 (5 bases). Germline V gene data show CDR1 as LNHDA and CDR2 as SQIVND (reference sequence). The CDR3 runs to 15 residues. V was pared by 1 base and J by 8 bases, with 15 bases between. The DNA for the CDR3 is TGTGCCAGTAGTATAGTTGGTACAACTAGGGATGAGCAGTTCTTC. Its translation: CASSIVGTTRDEQFF.

This chain connects TRBV7-9 to TRBJ1-3, with D uncertain. Germline assignment: CDR1 SEHNR and CDR2 FQNEAQ (reference sequence). The CDR3 spans 14 residues. V gave up 3 bases and J gave up 0 bases, with 6 bases separating them. The CDR3 reads CASSFRLSGNTIYF. Written as DNA, the CDR3 is TGTGCCAGCAGCTTCCGACTCTCTGGAAACACCATATATTTT.

This clonotype was counted only a few times. V and J are TRBV20-1 and TRBJ2-7, with TRBD1 matching over 8 bases. CDR1 is DFQATT and CDR2 is SNEGSKA in the germline V gene (reference sequence). The CDR3 is 14 residues long. The V gene end was trimmed by 2 bases and the J gene end by 5 bases; junction bases not matched to a gene: 8. This CDR3 reads CSARPLGQGNEQYF. In DNA form, the CDR3 reads TGCAGTGCTAGACCACTCGGACAGGGTAACGAGCAGTACTTC.

This clonotype has a handful of counts. The CDR3: CASSLADPGDEQYF. In nucleotides, the CDR3 is TGCGCCAGCAGCTTGGCAGACCCTGGCGACGAGCAGTACTTC. This chain connects TRBV5-1 to TRBJ2-7; D uncertain. This CDR3 is 14 amino acids long. With 0 bases removed from V and 5 bases from J, the gap between germline ends came to 12 bases. Germline lookup yields CDR1 SGHRS and CDR2 YFSETQ.

The rearrangement joins TRBV2 to TRBJ2-1; D unclear. This CDR3 spans 13 amino acids. V shed 7 bases and J shed 5 bases, with 12 bases lying between them. Germline assignment: CDR1 SNHLY and CDR2 FYNNEI. CDR3 sequence reads: CASIYRADNEQFF. CDR3 in DNA: TGTGCCAGCATCTACAGAGCCGACAATGAGCAGTTCTTC.

This clonotype was detected a few times. The rearrangement links TRBV6-5 to TRBJ1-4, with D maybe TRBD1 (6 bases). CDR3 size: 14 residues. Germline CDR1 MNHEY, CDR2 SVGAGI. V gave up 0 bases and J gave up 7 bases, with 9 bases separating them. The CDR3, as DNA: TGTGCCAGCAGTTACTCGGAGGGGGGTGAAAAACTGTTTTTT. It codes for CASSYSEGGEKLFF.

The rearrangement uses TRBV29-1 and TRBJ2-7, with TRBD1 identical over 9 bases. The CDR3 has 14 residues. Germline trimming cut 8 bases from V and 5 bases from J; bases unmatched to any gene: 13. Germline CDR1 is SQVTM and CDR2 is ANQGSEA. The CDR3 here is CSTQTGQGFNEQYF. The CDR3 DNA follows: TGCAGCACCCAGACAGGACAGGGGTTCAACGAGCAGTACTTC.

This chain links TRBV11-2 with TRBJ2-7; 7 bases agree with TRBD1. The germline CDR1 and CDR2 sequences are SGHAT and FQNNGV. Unmatched junction bases numbered 9, after V lost 5 bases and J lost 5 bases. The CDR3 totals 14 residues. The DNA for the CDR3 is TGTGCCAGCAGCCTGATCCGGGACAGCCACGAGCAGTACTTC. This encodes CASSLIRDSHEQYF. The entire variable domain, with the rest obtained from reference TRBV11-2 and TRBJ2-7, is as follows: EAGVAQSPRYKIIEKRQSVAFWCNPISGHATLYWYQQILGQGPKLLIQFQNNGVVDDSQLPKDRFSAERLKGVDSTLKIQPAKLEDSAVYLCASSLIRDSHEQYFGPGTRLTVT.

This clonotype has a handful of counts. The chain is built from TRBV14 and TRBJ2-1; possible D gene TRBD1, 5 bases. The CDR3 is 15 amino acids. Germline V gives CDR1 SGHDN, CDR2 FVKESK. V lost 0 bases and J lost 1, with 7 bases in between. The CDR3 spells CASSQEQDSYNEQFF. The CDR3 nucleotides are TGTGCCAGCAGCCAAGAACAGGATTCCTACAATGAGCAGTTCTTC.

This clonotype showed up just a few times. The chain recombines TRBV5-6 with TRBJ1-2, with D possibly matching TRBD1 (5 bases). CDR1 is SGHDT, CDR2 YYEEEE, per germline. The CDR3 extends over 13 amino acids. V was shortened by 1 base and J by 5 bases, with 9 bases between the two germline ends. DNA for the CDR3: TGTGCCAGCAGCTTGTGGGGGAATTATGGCTACACCTTC. Residues: CASSLWGNYGYTF.